Below, one TCR beta chain is given with its context. TCRdb re-analyzed the 5' RACE reads; it lists each CDR3 protein once, without DNA. The specimen's table records over 150,000 distinct CDR3 sequences. These data belong to a study of T cells expressing NK-cell markers. Germline V gene sequence: CDR1 WSHSY, CDR2 SAAADI. The CDR3 loop spans 11 amino acids. Material for sequencing was blood T cells: a sorted CD56 or NKG2C T cell subset, CD4+ or CD8+ T cells, or bulk PBMC T cells (not recorded which). This receptor was identified in a woman aged 45-59 years in good health. The rearrangement uses TRBV10-2 and TRBJ2-1; the D gene TCRdb calls, TRBD1, cannot be checked with no DNA. The CDR3 region is CASRLGGEQFF.